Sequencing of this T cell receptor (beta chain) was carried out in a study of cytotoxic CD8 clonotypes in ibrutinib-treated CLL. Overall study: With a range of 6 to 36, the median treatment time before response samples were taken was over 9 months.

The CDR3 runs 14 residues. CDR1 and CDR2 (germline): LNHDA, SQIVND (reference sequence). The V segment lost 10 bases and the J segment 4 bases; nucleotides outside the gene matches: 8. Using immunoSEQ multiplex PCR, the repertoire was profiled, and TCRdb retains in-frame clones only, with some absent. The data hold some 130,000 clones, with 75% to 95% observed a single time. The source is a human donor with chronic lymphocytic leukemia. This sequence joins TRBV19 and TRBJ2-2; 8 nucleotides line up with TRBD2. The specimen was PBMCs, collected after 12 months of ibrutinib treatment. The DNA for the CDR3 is TGTGCCACCTTAGCGGGATGGGGCACCGGGGAGCTGTTTTTT. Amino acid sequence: CATLAGWGTGELFF. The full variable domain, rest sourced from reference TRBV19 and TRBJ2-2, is DGGITQSPKYLFRKEGQNVTLSCEQNLNHDAMYWYRQDPGQGLRLIYYSQIVNDFQKGDIAEGYSVSREKKESFPLTVTSAQKNPTAFYLCATLAGWGTGELFFGEGSRLTVL.